These 19 T cell receptor beta chains were sequenced from one sample in a study of shared T cell receptors in the human thymus (dated by TCRdb to the early 2020s). Libraries were constructed by the immunoSEQ multiplex PCR assay. TCRdb retrieved this table from immuneACCESS and kept in-frame rearrangements only. Not all clones are present; in checked studies, unresolved V genes account for under half, and no reason is known for the remainder. A total of hundreds of thousands of clones appear in this sample, around 87% of them only once. The ten largest clones add up to approximately 0.0097% of the sample. These data were also reused for a study on human thymus T cells.

Sequencing was done on a sample of thymocytes. The receptors here all came from a boy younger than two with a congenital heart defect. Donor details come from another sample of the same person, matched by shared clones.

J is TRBJ1-2 and V is TRBV28; TRBD1 matches 7 bases. This CDR3 region has 13 residues. J lost 6 bases, V lost 10 bases, and 11 bases had no gene match. Per germline, CDR1 MDHEN and CDR2 SYDVKM. The CDR3 reads CATRDSRVHGYTF. In DNA, the CDR3 is TGTGCCACCCGGGACAGCCGGGTTCATGGCTACACCTTC.

The V gene is TRBV25-1, the J gene TRBJ2-1; the D gene is possibly TRBD1 (6 bases). The CDR3 spans 15 residues. V dropped 4 bases and J dropped 5 bases, with 15 bases sitting between them. Germline CDR1 MGHDK, CDR2 SYGVNS. The CDR3 DNA sequence: TGTGCCAGCAGTGTAACAGGGATGACCGACAATGAGCAGTTCTTC. The encoded protein is CASSVTGMTDNEQFF.

CDR3 bases: TGCAGCGTTGAAGAGCTGAAAGTTCCTCGAGATTACAATGAGCAGTTCTTC. This codes for CSVEELKVPRDYNEQFF. This chain joins TRBV29-1 and TRBJ2-1; D gene uncertain. This CDR3 has 17 residues. Trimming shortened V by 0 bases and J by 4 bases, and 19 bases separated the two germline ends. Germline values: CDR1 SQVTM, CDR2 ANQGSEA.

The chain uses TRBV5-1 and TRBJ2-5; TRBD2 matches at 11 bases. Trimming removed 4 bases from V and 4 bases from J; junction bases left unmatched: 9. The germline V gene encodes CDR1 SGHRS and CDR2 YFSETQ. The CDR3 runs to 16 residues. Here the CDR3 reads CASSPKNSGRGETQYF. The CDR3 DNA is TGCGCCAGCAGCCCGAAGAATAGCGGGAGGGGAGAGACCCAGTACTTC.

The chain recombines TRBV4-3 with TRBJ2-4, with D possibly matching TRBD1 (5 bases). Germline CDR1 and CDR2: LGHNA and YSLEER. The germline V and J ends were trimmed by 0 bases and 2 bases, with 14 bases remaining between them. CDR3 length equals 17 residues. The CDR3 sequence is CASSQERAKGTKNIQYF. The CDR3 bases are TGCGCCAGCAGCCAAGAGCGAGCCAAGGGGACCAAAAACATTCAGTACTTC.

This chain connects TRBV15 to TRBJ2-1; D is perhaps TRBD1 (7 bases). The V gene lost 0 bases and the J gene lost 0 bases, with 21 bases spanning the gap. The CDR3 has 20 amino acids. Germline V CDR1 and CDR2: LNHNV, YYDKDF (reference sequence). The CDR3 DNA follows: TGTGCCACCAGCAGAGATGGGGACGGGGGCAGGGGGAGCTCCTACAATGAGCAGTTCTTC. The encoded protein is CATSRDGDGGRGSSYNEQFF.

The chain is built from TRBV6-6 and TRBJ2-7; maybe TRBD1 (6 bases). The CDR3 runs 16 residues. Trimming cost V 5 bases and J 0 bases, with 17 bases left between them. The germline V gene has CDR1 MNHNY and CDR2 SVGAGI (reference sequence). CDR3 amino acids: CASSRKFTGSSYEQYF. The CDR3 region has the DNA TGTGCCAGCAGTCGTAAATTCACAGGGTCCTCCTACGAGCAGTACTTC.

J is TRBJ1-1 and V is TRBV7-2; 10 bases are a match to TRBD1. V lost 1 base to trimming and J lost 0 bases; unmatched junction nucleotides: 2. The germline V gene has CDR1 SGHTA and CDR2 FQGNSA. This CDR3 is 16 amino acids long. Here the CDR3 reads CASSLGQGAMNTEAFF. The DNA for the CDR3 is TGTGCCAGCAGCTTAGGACAGGGGGCGATGAACACTGAAGCTTTCTTT. Full variable domain (missing parts from reference TRBV7-2 and TRBJ1-1): GAGVSQSPSNKVTEKGKDVELRCDPISGHTALYWYRQSLGQGLEFLIYFQGNSAPDKSGLPSDRFSAERTGGSVSTLTIQRTQQEDSAVYLCASSLGQGAMNTEAFFGQGTRLTVV.

V and J are TRBV5-6 and TRBJ2-3; TRBD2 matches at 8 bases. Germline assignment: CDR1 SGHDT and CDR2 YYEEEE. V lost 2 bases and J lost 2; bases outside the gene matches: 7. This CDR3 region has 16 residues. CDR3 protein: CASSFTGGRVTDTQYF. In nucleotides, the CDR3 is TGTGCCAGCAGCTTTACGGGGGGGCGGGTCACAGATACGCAGTATTTT.

This clone was recorded once. The chain is built from TRBV29-1 and TRBJ1-3, with TRBD1 matching over 7 bases. Germline CDR1 SQVTM, CDR2 ANQGSEA. The V and J ends lost 6 bases and 0 bases, in that order; junction bases with no gene match: 8. CDR3 length: 15 amino acids. This CDR3 is CSVISGQSSGNTIYF. The CDR3 DNA reads TGCAGCGTAATCTCGGGACAGAGCTCTGGAAACACCATATATTTT.

V and J are TRBV28 and TRBJ1-3, with unresolved D. Trimming removed 7 bases from V and 0 bases from J, with 16 bases in between. The CDR3 sequence is 16 residues long. Germline lookup yields CDR1 MDHEN and CDR2 SYDVKM. The CDR3 loop is CASNPGGPTSGNTIYF. CDR3 coding DNA: TGTGCCAGCAACCCGGGAGGGCCTACCTCTGGAAACACCATATATTTT.

J is TRBJ2-6 and V is TRBV5-4; 9 bases align to TRBD2. The germline gives CDR1 SGHNT, CDR2 YYREEE (reference sequence). The CDR3 is made up of 17 amino acids. The trim removed 2 bases at V and 2 bases at J, leaving 5 bases unmatched. The CDR3, as DNA: TGTGCCAGCAGCTTCGCGCGGGAGGGCCCTGGGGCCAACGTCCTGACTTTC. Its protein is CASSFAREGPGANVLTF.

V is TRBV5-4 and J is TRBJ1-2; 10 positions match TRBD1. The V gene end was trimmed by 5 bases and the J gene end by 0 bases; junction bases not matched to a gene: 10. The CDR3 covers 17 residues. Germline loops: CDR1 SGHNT, CDR2 YYREEE (reference sequence). The CDR3 DNA follows: TGTGCCAGCAGAACTCCCGGGACAGGGGCGGCTAACTATGGCTACACCTTC. It is translated as CASRTPGTGAANYGYTF.

V usage is TRBV11-2 and J usage is TRBJ2-3; no clear D gene. The V gene lost 1 base and the J gene lost 2 bases, with 7 bases spanning the gap. This CDR3 is 14 amino acids long. Germline CDR1 and CDR2: SGHAT and FQNNGV. The CDR3 here is CASSLGPHTDTQYF. The CDR3 DNA reads TGTGCCAGCAGCTTAGGGCCTCACACAGATACGCAGTATTTT.

This sequence joins TRBV6-1 and TRBJ1-5; perhaps TRBD1 as D (5 bases). Between the trimmed V and J ends, which lost 0 bases and 3 bases, there was a span of 9 bases. The germline V gene has CDR1 MNHNS and CDR2 SASEGT. The CDR3 extends over 15 amino acids. The CDR3 region is CASSEADRFNQPQHF. CDR3 bases: TGTGCCAGCAGTGAAGCAGACAGATTCAATCAGCCCCAGCATTTT.

The rearrangement uses TRBV6-5 and TRBJ1-1; D might be TRBD1 (6 bases). There are 14 residues in the CDR3. V dropped 4 bases and J dropped 3 bases, with 12 bases sitting between them. Germline loops: CDR1 MNHEY, CDR2 SVGAGI. This chain's CDR3 is CASSCSKGDTEAFF. CDR3 nucleotides: TGTGCCAGCAGTTGTTCCAAGGGGGACACTGAAGCTTTCTTT.

This chain connects TRBV19 to TRBJ1-1; D is perhaps TRBD1 (6 bases). Germline V gene sequence: CDR1 LNHDA, CDR2 SQIVND (reference sequence). The CDR3 contains 16 residues. V was shortened by 3 bases and J by 0 bases, with 14 bases between the two germline ends. CDR3 DNA: TGTGCCAGTAGTATTGATGTAAACAGGGTGAACACTGAAGCTTTCTTT. This codes for CASSIDVNRVNTEAFF.

The V and J genes are TRBV28 and TRBJ1-4, with 7 positions matching TRBD1. The germline V gene has CDR1 MDHEN and CDR2 SYDVKM. Trimming at V came to 7 bases and at J to 4 bases, leaving 9 bases not matched to a gene. The CDR3 contains 15 residues. DNA for the CDR3: TGTGCCAGCACCCACACAGGGGCGAATAATGAAAAACTGTTTTTT. Translating it yields CASTHTGANNEKLFF. Together with reference TRBV28 and TRBJ1-4, the CDR3 gives the full variable domain: DVKVTQSSRYLVKRTGEKVFLECVQDMDHENMFWYRQDPGLGLRLIYFSYDVKMKEKGDIPEGYSVSREKKERFSLILESASTNQTSMYLCASTHTGANNEKLFFGSGTQLSVL.

This clone was counted only a few times. V and J are TRBV19 and TRBJ1-3, with 8 positions matching TRBD1. Germline CDR1 and CDR2: LNHDA and SQIVND (reference sequence). V dropped 3 bases and J dropped 6; count of bases not matched to a gene: 7. This CDR3 spans 15 amino acids. In DNA, the CDR3 is TGTGCCAGTAGTATCGGACAGGGAAGGGAAAACACCATATATTTT. Translated: CASSIGQGRENTIYF.